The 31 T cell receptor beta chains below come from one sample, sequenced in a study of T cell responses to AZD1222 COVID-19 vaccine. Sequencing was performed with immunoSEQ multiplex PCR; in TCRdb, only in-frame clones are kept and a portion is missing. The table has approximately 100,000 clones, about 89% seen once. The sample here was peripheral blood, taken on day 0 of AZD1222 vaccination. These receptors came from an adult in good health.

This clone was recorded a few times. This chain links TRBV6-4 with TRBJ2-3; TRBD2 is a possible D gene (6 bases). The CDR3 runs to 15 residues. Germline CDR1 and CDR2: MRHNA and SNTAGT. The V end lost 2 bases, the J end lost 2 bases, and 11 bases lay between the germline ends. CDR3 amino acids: CASSDMASATDTQYF. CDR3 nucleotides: TGTGCCAGCAGTGACATGGCTAGCGCCACAGATACGCAGTATTTT.

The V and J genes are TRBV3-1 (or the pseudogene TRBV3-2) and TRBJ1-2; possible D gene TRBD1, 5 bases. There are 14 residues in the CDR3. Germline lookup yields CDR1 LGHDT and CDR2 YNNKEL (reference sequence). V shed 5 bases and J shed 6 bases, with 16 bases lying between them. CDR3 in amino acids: CASSKGTERHGYTF. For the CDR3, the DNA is TGTGCCAGCAGCAAGGGGACCGAGCGTCATGGCTACACCTTC.

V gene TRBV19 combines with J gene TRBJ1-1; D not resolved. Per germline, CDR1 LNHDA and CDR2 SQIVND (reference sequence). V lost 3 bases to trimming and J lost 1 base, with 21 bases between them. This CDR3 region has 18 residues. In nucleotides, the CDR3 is TGTGCCAGTAGTATTTATCTTGGCGGGTCCCCAGGGAACACTGAAGCTTTCTTT. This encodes CASSIYLGGSPGNTEAFF.

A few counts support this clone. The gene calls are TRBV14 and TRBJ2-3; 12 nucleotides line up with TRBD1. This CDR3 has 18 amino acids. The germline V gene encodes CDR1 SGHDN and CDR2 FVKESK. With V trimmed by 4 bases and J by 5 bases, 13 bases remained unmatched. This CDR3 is CASSRRPGTGGREDTQYF. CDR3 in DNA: TGTGCCAGCAGCCGTCGGCCGGGGACAGGGGGCAGGGAAGATACGCAGTATTTT.

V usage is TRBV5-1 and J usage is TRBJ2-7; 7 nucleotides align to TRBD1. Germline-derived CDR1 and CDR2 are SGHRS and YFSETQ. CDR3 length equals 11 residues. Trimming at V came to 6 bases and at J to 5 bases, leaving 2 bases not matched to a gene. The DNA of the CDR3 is TGCGCCAGCACCACAGGGGACGAGCAGTACTTC. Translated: CASTTGDEQYF.

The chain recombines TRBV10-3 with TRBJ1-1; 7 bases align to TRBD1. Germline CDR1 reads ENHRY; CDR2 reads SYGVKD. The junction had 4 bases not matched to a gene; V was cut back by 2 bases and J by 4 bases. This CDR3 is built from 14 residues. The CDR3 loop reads CAISEASGGTEAFF. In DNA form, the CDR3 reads TGTGCCATCAGTGAGGCGTCAGGGGGCACTGAAGCTTTCTTT.

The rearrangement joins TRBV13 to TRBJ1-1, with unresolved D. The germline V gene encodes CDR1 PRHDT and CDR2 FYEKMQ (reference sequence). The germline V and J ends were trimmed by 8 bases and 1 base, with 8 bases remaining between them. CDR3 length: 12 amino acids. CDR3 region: CASERQNTEAFF. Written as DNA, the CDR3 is TGTGCCAGCGAACGCCAGAACACTGAAGCTTTCTTT.

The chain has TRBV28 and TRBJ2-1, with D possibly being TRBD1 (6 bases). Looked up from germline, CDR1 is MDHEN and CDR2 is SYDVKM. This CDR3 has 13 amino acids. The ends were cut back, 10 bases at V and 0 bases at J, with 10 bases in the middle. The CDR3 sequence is CAITGSSYNEQFF. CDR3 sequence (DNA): TGTGCCATCACAGGGAGCTCCTACAATGAGCAGTTCTTC.

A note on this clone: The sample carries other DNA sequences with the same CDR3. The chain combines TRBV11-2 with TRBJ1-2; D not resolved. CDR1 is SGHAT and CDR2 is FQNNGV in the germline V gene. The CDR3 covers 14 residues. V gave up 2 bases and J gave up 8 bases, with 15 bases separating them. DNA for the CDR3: TGTGCCAGCAGCTTAAGTGGTCCACCTGGGGGCTACACCTTC. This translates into CASSLSGPPGGYTF.

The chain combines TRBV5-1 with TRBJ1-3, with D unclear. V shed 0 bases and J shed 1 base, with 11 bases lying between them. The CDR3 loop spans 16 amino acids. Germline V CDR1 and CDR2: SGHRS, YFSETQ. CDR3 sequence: CASSLDSGASGNTIYF. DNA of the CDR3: TGCGCCAGCAGCTTGGACAGTGGAGCGTCTGGAAACACCATATATTTT.

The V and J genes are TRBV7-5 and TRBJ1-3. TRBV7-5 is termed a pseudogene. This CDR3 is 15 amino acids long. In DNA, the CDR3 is TGTGCCAGAAGCTTCCACGTTCTCTCTGGAAACACCATATATTTT. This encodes CARSFHVLSGNTIYF.

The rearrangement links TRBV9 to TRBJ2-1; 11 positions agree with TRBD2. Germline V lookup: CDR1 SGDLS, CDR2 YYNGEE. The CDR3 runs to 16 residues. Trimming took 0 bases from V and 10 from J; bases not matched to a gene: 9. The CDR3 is CASSVAGTSGPAEQFF. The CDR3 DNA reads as TGTGCCAGCAGCGTAGCTGGGACTAGCGGACCGGCCGAGCAGTTCTTC.

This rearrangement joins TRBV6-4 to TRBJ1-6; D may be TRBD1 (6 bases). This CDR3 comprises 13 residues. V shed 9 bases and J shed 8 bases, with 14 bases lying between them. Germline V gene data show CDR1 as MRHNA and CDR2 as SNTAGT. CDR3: CARLQGADSPLHF. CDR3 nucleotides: TGTGCCAGGTTACAGGGAGCGGATTCACCCCTCCACTTT.

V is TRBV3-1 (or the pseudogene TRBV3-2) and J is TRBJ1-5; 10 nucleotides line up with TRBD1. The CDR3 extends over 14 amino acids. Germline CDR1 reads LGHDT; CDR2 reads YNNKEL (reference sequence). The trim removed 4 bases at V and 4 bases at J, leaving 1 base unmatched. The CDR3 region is CASSPGQGNQPQHF. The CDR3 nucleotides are TGTGCCAGCAGCCCGGGACAGGGGAATCAGCCCCAGCATTTT.

The CDR3 sequence: CASSFGQGYNEQFF. The CDR3 coding sequence is TGTGCCAGCAGCTTTGGACAGGGGTACAATGAGCAGTTCTTC. The chain recombines TRBV5-4 with TRBJ2-1, with 9 bases matching TRBD1. Germline assignment: CDR1 SGHNT and CDR2 YYREEE (reference sequence). The junction had 1 base not matched to a gene; V was cut back by 2 bases and J by 4 bases. CDR3 size: 14 residues.

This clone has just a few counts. The CDR3 nucleotides read TGTGCCAGCAGTGAAGCGGCAGGGGGATGGAACACTGAAGCTTTCTTT. Residues: CASSEAAGGWNTEAFF. The V call is TRBV2, the J call TRBJ1-1, with 7 bases matching TRBD1. The germline gives CDR1 SNHLY, CDR2 FYNNEI. V was pared by 0 bases and J by 1 base, with 5 bases of the junction left unmatched. The CDR3 covers 16 residues.

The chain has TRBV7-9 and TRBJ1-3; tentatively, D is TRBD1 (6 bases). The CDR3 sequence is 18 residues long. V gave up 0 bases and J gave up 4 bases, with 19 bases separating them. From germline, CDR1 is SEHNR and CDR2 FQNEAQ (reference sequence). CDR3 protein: CASSLAGLQGSLGNTIYF. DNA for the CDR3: TGTGCCAGCAGCTTAGCGGGTTTACAGGGATCATTAGGAAACACCATATATTTT.

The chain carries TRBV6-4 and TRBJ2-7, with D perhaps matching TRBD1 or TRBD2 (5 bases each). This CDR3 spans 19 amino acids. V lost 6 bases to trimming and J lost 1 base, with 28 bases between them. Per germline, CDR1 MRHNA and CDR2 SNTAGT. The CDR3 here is CASSHLRDRPSPLSYEQYF. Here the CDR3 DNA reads TGTGCCAGCAGCCACCTTCGGGACCGTCCGTCTCCGCTATCCTACGAGCAGTACTTC.

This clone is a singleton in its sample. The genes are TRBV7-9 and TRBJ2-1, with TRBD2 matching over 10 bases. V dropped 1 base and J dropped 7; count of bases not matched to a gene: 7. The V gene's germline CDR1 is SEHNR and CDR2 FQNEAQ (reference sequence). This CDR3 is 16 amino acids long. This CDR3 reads CASSLVRSGGANEQFF. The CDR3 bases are TGTGCCAGCAGCTTAGTCCGAAGCGGGGGGGCAAATGAGCAGTTCTTC.

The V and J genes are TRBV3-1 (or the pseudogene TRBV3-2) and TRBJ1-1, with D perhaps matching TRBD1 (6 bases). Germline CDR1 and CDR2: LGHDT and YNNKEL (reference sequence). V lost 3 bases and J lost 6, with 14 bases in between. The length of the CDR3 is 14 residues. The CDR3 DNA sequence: TGTGCCAGCAGCCACTTAGGGGGTCTCGCTGAAGCTTTCTTT. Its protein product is CASSHLGGLAEAFF.

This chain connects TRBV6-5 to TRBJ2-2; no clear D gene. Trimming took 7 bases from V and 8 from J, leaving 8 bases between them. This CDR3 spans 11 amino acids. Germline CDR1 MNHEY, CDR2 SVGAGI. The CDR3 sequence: CASTYLGELFF. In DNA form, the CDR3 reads TGTGCCAGCACCTATTTAGGGGAGCTGTTTTTT.

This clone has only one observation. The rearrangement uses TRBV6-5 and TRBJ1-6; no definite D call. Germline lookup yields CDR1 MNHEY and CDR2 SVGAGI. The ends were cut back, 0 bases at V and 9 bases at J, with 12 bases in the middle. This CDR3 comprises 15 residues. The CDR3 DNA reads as TGTGCCAGCAGTTACTCATCGGTCTCGGGTTCACCCCTCCACTTT. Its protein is CASSYSSVSGSPLHF.

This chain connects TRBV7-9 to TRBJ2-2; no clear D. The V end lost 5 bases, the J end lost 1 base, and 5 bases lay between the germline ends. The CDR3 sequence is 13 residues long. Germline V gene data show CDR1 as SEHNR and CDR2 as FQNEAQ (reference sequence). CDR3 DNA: TGTGCCAGCAGCCGGCAGAACACCGGGGAGCTGTTTTTT. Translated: CASSRQNTGELFF.

The CDR3 sequence: CASSKGAPLYNEQFF. The CDR3 DNA reads TGTGCCAGCAGCAAGGGGGCCCCTTTGTACAATGAGCAGTTCTTC. The V and J genes are TRBV6-2 or TRBV6-3 and TRBJ2-1; 7 nucleotides match TRBD1. With 6 bases clipped from V and 4 bases from J, the junction kept 9 bases outside the gene matches. The germline V gene encodes CDR1 MNHEY and CDR2 SVGEGT. The CDR3 is 15 amino acids.

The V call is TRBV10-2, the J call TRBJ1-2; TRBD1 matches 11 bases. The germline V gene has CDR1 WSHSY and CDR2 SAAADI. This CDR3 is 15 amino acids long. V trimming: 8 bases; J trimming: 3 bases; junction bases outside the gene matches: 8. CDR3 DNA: TGCGCCAGCGTCCCGGGACAGGGGGGCGACTATGGCTACACCTTC. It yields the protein CASVPGQGGDYGYTF.

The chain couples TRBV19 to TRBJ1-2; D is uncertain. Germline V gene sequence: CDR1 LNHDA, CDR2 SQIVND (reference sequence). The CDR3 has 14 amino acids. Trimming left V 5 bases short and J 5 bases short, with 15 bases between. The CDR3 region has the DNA TGTGCCAGTAGTTTAGCGTATCTGCGGTATGGCTACACCTTC. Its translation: CASSLAYLRYGYTF.

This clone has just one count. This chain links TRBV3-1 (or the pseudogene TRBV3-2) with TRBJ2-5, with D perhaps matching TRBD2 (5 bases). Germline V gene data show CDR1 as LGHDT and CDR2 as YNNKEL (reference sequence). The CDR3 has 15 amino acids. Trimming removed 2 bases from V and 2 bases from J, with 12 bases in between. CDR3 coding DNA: TGTGCCAGCAGCCAAAGAGGAGGTTCGCAAGAGACCCAGTACTTC. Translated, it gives CASSQRGGSQETQYF.

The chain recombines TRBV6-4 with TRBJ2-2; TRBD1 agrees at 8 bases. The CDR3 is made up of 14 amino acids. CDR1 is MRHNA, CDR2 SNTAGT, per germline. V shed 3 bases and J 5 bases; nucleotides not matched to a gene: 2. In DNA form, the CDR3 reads TGTGCCAGCAGTGAGCAGGGGGCAACCGGGGAGCTGTTTTTT. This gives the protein CASSEQGATGELFF.

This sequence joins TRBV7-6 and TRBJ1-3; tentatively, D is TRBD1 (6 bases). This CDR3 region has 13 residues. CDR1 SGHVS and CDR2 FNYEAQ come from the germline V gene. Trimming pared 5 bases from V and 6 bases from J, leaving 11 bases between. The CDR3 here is CASSHREENTIYF. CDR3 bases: TGTGCCAGCAGCCACAGGGAGGAAAACACCATATATTTT.

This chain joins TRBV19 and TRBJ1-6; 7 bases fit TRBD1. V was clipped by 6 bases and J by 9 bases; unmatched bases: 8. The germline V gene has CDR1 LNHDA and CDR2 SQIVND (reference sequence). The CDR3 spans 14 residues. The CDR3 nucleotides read TGTGCCAGTAGCGAAGGGGGCTGGGGTTCACCCCTCCACTTT. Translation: CASSEGGWGSPLHF.

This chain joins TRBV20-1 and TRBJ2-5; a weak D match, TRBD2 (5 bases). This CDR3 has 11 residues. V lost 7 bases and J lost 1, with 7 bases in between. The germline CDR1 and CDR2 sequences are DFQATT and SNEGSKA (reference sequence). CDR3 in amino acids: CSGTSQETQYF. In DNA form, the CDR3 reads TGCAGTGGCACTAGCCAAGAGACCCAGTACTTC.